One and the same sample provided the 23 T cell receptor beta chains below, sequenced in a study of OX40 agonist ivuxolimab in advanced cancers. The library relied on the immunoSEQ multiplex PCR assay. In TCRdb, the immuneACCESS table is reduced to in-frame sequences with V and J assigned. These tables do not hold every clone; where another copy was compared, an unresolved V gene accounts for under half, and the others remain unexplained. The sample contains some 35,000 clones, roughly four fifths of them found a single time. The top ten hold 15% to 20% of the sample. Sequenced material: CD4+ or CD8+ T cells sorted from blood, taken in a trial of the OX40 agonist ivuxolimab. The receptors shown here come from an adult with an advanced solid tumor such as melanoma, head and neck, liver or kidney cancer.

The CDR3 DNA follows: TGTGCCAGCAGCTTAGAATTCGTCCCGGGGGGGCTCGGAAATGAGCAGTTCTTC. As protein: CASSLEFVPGGLGNEQFF. The chain combines TRBV11-2 with TRBJ2-1, with TRBD2 matching over 8 bases. The V segment lost 0 bases and the J segment 7 bases; nucleotides outside the gene matches: 14. The CDR3 is made up of 18 amino acids. Germline loops: CDR1 SGHAT, CDR2 FQNNGV.

The rearrangement links TRBV7-8 to TRBJ2-1; 8 nucleotides align to TRBD1. This CDR3 region has 16 residues. Germline V CDR1 and CDR2: SGHVS, FQNEAQ. J was trimmed by 2 bases and V by 3 bases; bases with no gene match: 6. The CDR3: CASSLQGAVTYNEQFF. The CDR3 nucleotides read TGTGCCAGCAGCTTGCAGGGGGCAGTAACCTACAATGAGCAGTTCTTC. Filled out from reference TRBV7-8 and TRBJ2-1, the complete variable domain reads GAGVSQSPRYKVAKRGQDVALRCDPISGHVSLFWYQQALGQGPEFLTYFQNEAQLDKSGLPSDRFFAERPEGSVSTLKIQRTQQEDSAVYLCASSLQGAVTYNEQFFGPGTRLTVL.

The genes are TRBV6-5 and TRBJ2-5; no definite D call. V lost 9 bases and J lost 5, with 10 bases in between. This CDR3 has 11 amino acids. Germline lookup yields CDR1 MNHEY and CDR2 SVGAGI. The DNA for the CDR3 is TGTGCCAGTGGGTTTAGTGAGACCCAGTACTTC. As protein: CASGFSETQYF.

The rearrangement uses TRBV7-2 and TRBJ2-3, with D possibly being TRBD2 (5 bases). Trimming took 8 bases from V and 2 from J, leaving 11 bases between them. Germline loops: CDR1 SGHTA, CDR2 FQGNSA. This CDR3 spans 13 amino acids. CDR3 residues: CASGSDPTDTQYF. For the CDR3, the DNA is TGTGCCAGCGGGAGCGACCCCACAGATACGCAGTATTTT.

The chain carries TRBV2 and TRBJ1-1; no reliable D call. Per germline, CDR1 SNHLY and CDR2 FYNNEI. This CDR3 contains 12 residues. V lost 7 bases and J lost 1, with 7 bases in between. CDR3 DNA sequence: TGTGCCAGCAACCCGGAGAACACTGAAGCTTTCTTT. Translated, it gives CASNPENTEAFF.

The rearrangement uses TRBV9 and TRBJ2-7, with 7 bases fitting TRBD1. The CDR3 is made up of 13 amino acids. Germline loops: CDR1 SGDLS, CDR2 YYNGEE. Germline trimming cut 3 bases from V and 4 bases from J; bases unmatched to any gene: 4. CDR3 sequence reads: CASSEGAGYEQYF. The CDR3, as DNA: TGTGCCAGCAGCGAGGGGGCGGGTTACGAGCAGTACTTC.

The rearrangement uses TRBV10-3 and TRBJ2-5; 8 positions agree with TRBD1. The germline gives CDR1 ENHRY, CDR2 SYGVKD. V lost 3 bases and J lost 2; bases outside the gene matches: 2. The CDR3 runs 14 residues. CDR3 residues: CAISDGQGQETQYF. CDR3 in DNA: TGTGCCATCAGTGACGGACAGGGACAAGAGACCCAGTACTTC.

This clone showed up just once. The gene calls are TRBV9 and TRBJ1-4; 9 bases line up with TRBD1. The CDR3 is made up of 15 amino acids. In germline, CDR1 is SGDLS, CDR2 YYNGEE. After removal of 4 bases from V and 4 bases from J, the junction contained 5 bases not matched to a gene. CDR3 amino acids: CASSQGQGLNEKLFF. The CDR3 coding sequence is TGTGCCAGCAGCCAGGGACAGGGCCTTAATGAAAAACTGTTTTTT.

The chain recombines TRBV5-1 with TRBJ2-7; 7 bases line up with TRBD2. Germline trimming cut 7 bases from V and 4 bases from J; bases unmatched to any gene: 11. This CDR3 contains 14 residues. In germline, CDR1 is SGHRS, CDR2 YFSETQ. This CDR3 is CASHPSAGVYEQYF. In DNA, the CDR3 is TGCGCCAGCCACCCCTCCGCGGGAGTGTACGAGCAGTACTTC.

This clone is a singleton in its sample. The chain couples TRBV2 to TRBJ2-3; the D gene is possibly TRBD2 (6 bases). V was trimmed by 6 bases and J by 4 bases, leaving 11 bases between them. CDR1 is SNHLY and CDR2 is FYNNEI in the germline V gene. The CDR3 loop spans 13 amino acids. The CDR3: CASSLGTSDTQYF. The CDR3 DNA follows: TGTGCCAGCAGCCTCGGGACTTCAGATACGCAGTATTTT.

The V call is TRBV7-2, the J call TRBJ2-5; 10 nucleotides align to TRBD2. The ends lost 4 bases at V and 5 bases at J; junction bases unmatched: 10. Germline V gene data show CDR1 as SGHTA and CDR2 as FQGNSA. This CDR3 is built from 16 residues. The CDR3 here is CASSSPASGSGETQYF. The DNA for the CDR3 is TGTGCCAGCAGCTCTCCGGCTAGCGGGAGTGGGGAGACCCAGTACTTC.

This chain connects TRBV28 to TRBJ1-1; 7 positions agree with TRBD1. Germline V gives CDR1 MDHEN, CDR2 SYDVKM. This CDR3 comprises 16 residues. After removal of 2 bases from V and 7 bases from J, the junction contained 13 bases not matched to a gene. CDR3 coding DNA: TGTGCCAGCAGTTTACAGGGGGAATGGCGATGGGATGAAGCTTTCTTT. Its translation is CASSLQGEWRWDEAFF.

This clone appeared once. J is TRBJ2-7 and V is TRBV2; 7 bases match TRBD2. Germline values: CDR1 SNHLY, CDR2 FYNNEI. The CDR3 spans 15 residues. V lost 7 bases to trimming and J lost 4 bases; unmatched junction nucleotides: 13. CDR3 in amino acids: CASNPASGEGYEQYF. CDR3 nucleotides: TGTGCCAGCAACCCCGCGAGCGGGGAGGGGTACGAGCAGTACTTC.

This chain joins TRBV6-4 and TRBJ2-3; the match to TRBD2 covers 11 bases. Trimming removed 2 bases from V and 6 bases from J; junction bases left unmatched: 4. CDR3 size: 15 residues. Germline-derived CDR1 and CDR2 are MRHNA and SNTAGT. The CDR3 DNA follows: TGTGCCAGCAGTGACGGTAGCGGGGGGGCCGATACGCAGTATTTT. This encodes CASSDGSGGADTQYF.

The chain combines TRBV4-2 with TRBJ2-7, with D hard to call. The CDR3 spans 12 residues. CDR1 and CDR2 from the germline V gene are LGHNA and YNFKEQ. With 2 bases removed from V and 8 bases from J, the gap between germline ends came to 10 bases. The DNA of the CDR3 is TGTGCCAGCAGCCAACACCTAGAGAAGCAGTACTTC. This sequence encodes CASSQHLEKQYF.

The rearrangement uses TRBV13 and TRBJ2-7, with D perhaps given as TRBD1 or TRBD2 (5 bases each). V lost 6 bases and J 1 base, leaving 16 bases between the germline ends. The CDR3 sequence is 15 residues long. Germline V CDR1 and CDR2: PRHDT, FYEKMQ (reference sequence). DNA for the CDR3: TGTGCCAGCAGTTTGCTCGGGACGGCGTCCTACGAGCAGTACTTC. Its translation is CASSLLGTASYEQYF.

The genes are TRBV9 and TRBJ1-2; D remains unclear. The ends were cut back, 0 bases at V and 4 bases at J, with 1 base in the middle. The CDR3 runs to 11 residues. The V gene's germline CDR1 is SGDLS and CDR2 YYNGEE. For the CDR3, the DNA is TGTGCCAGCAGCGTAGCCTATGGCTACACCTTC. Protein: CASSVAYGYTF.

Relative to its sample, this clone is medium-sized. The J gene is TRBJ2-7, the V gene TRBV5-5; D gene unclear. The CDR3 sequence is 14 residues long. V was pared by 4 bases and J by 2 bases, with 13 bases between. Germline V gives CDR1 SGHKS, CDR2 YYEKEE (reference sequence). DNA of the CDR3: TGTGCCAGCAGCACAGATCCTCCCCCCTACGAGCAGTACTTC. Amino acid sequence: CASSTDPPPYEQYF.

This clone has a single count. The genes are TRBV5-6 and TRBJ2-7; the match to TRBD2 covers 7 bases. The CDR3 is 18 residues long. V gave up 4 bases and J gave up 0 bases; unmatched junction bases: 16. Germline lookup yields CDR1 SGHDT and CDR2 YYEEEE. The DNA of the CDR3 is TGTGCCAGCAGCCCCGACGGCCGCCGCGGGGGTAGCTCCTACGAGCAGTACTTC. As protein: CASSPDGRRGGSSYEQYF.

The V and J genes are TRBV4-1 and TRBJ1-2; D not certain. CDR1 and CDR2 from the germline V gene are MGHRA and YSYEKL. V lost 0 bases to trimming and J lost 0 bases, with 11 bases between them. The CDR3 extends over 16 amino acids. The CDR3 DNA sequence: TGCGCCAGCAGCCAAGATCCGGGCAGCCCTAACTATGGCTACACCTTC. Amino acid sequence: CASSQDPGSPNYGYTF.

This clone was recorded once. V is TRBV11-2 and J is TRBJ2-5; no clear D gene. The V end lost 4 bases, the J end lost 4 bases, and 19 bases lay between the germline ends. The germline gives CDR1 SGHAT, CDR2 FQNNGV. The CDR3 sequence is 16 residues long. CDR3 DNA sequence: TGTGCCAGCAGCTCCCCTATGTGGGGAAAGGGAGAGACCCAGTACTTC. As protein: CASSSPMWGKGETQYF.

The CDR3, as DNA: TGTGCTAGTGGTTTGGGCGTGTGGCGGGGGGGCAAAAATGAGCAGTTCTTC. Amino acid sequence: CASGLGVWRGGKNEQFF. The chain has TRBV12-5 and TRBJ2-1; 9 bases are shared with TRBD2. Per germline, CDR1 LGHNT and CDR2 FRNRAP. The trim removed 1 base at V and 7 bases at J, leaving 11 bases unmatched. The CDR3 runs 17 residues. Using reference TRBV12-5 and TRBJ2-1 for the parts outside the CDR3, the full variable domain is DARVTQTPRHKVTEMGQEVTMRCQPILGHNTVFWYRQTMMQGLELLAYFRNRAPLDDSGMPKDRFSAEMPDATLATLKIQPSEPRDSAVYFCASGLGVWRGGKNEQFFGPGTRLTVL.

The rearrangement links TRBV18 to TRBJ2-7; D remains ambiguous. CDR3 length: 15 residues. V lost 0 bases to trimming and J lost 2 bases, with 11 bases between them. Germline values: CDR1 KGHSH, CDR2 LQKENI. DNA of the CDR3: TGTGCCAGCTCACCACCGAATCAAAGGGCCTACGAGCAGTACTTC. Protein: CASSPPNQRAYEQYF.